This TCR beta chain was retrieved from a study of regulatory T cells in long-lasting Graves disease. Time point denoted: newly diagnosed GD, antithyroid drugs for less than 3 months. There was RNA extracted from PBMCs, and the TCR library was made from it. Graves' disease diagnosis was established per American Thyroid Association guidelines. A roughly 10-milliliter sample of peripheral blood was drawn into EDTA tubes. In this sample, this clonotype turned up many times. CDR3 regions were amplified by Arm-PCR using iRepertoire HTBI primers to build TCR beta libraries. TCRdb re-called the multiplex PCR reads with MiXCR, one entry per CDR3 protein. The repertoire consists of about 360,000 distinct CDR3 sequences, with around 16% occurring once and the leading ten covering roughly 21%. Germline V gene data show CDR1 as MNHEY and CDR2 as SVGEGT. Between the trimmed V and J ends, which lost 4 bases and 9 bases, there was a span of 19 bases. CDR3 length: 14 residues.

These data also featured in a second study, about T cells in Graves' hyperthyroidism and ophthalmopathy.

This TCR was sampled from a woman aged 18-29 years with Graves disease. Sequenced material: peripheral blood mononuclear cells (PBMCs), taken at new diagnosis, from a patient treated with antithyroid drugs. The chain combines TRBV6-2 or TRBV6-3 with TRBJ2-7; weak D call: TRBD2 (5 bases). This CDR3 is CASSSERRTTGQYF. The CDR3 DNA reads TGTGCCAGCAGTTCTGAGCGGAGAACTACGGGGCAGTACTTC.